This paragraph covers one T cell receptor (beta chain) sequence. The data originate from a study of cytomegalovirus exposure and HLA in healthy donors. Study background: Approximately 81% of a few hundred genotyped donors fell in the Caucasian-associated ancestry cluster.

Likely unrecorded immune exposures existed in these nominally healthy donors. Germline assignment: CDR1 SNHLY and CDR2 FYNNEI. V lost 6 bases and J lost 6, with 9 bases in between. The CDR3 runs 11 residues. PCR amplification relied on 60 Vbeta primers (plus 13 Jbeta primers). Authors' processing steps: Later reanalysis found 80 million or so unique TCR beta chains, around 11 million of them shared. Libraries were prepared by immunoSEQ multiplex PCR; TCRdb keeps only in-frame clonotypes and omits some of them. From that table come the V and J calls and clone size; the DNA was used to work out D and trimming. The sample yields around 150,000 clones, less than 85% seen once.

The clonotype comes from a middle-aged man in good health and CMV-seropositive. The material sequenced was PBMCs. The chain combines TRBV2 with TRBJ2-7; D is perhaps TRBD1 (6 bases). The CDR3 protein is CASRDSAEQYF. The CDR3 DNA reads TGTGCCAGCAGGGACAGCGCCGAGCAGTACTTC.